One T cell receptor (beta chain) is described in this entry. Its antigen is not identified. Germline-derived CDR1 and CDR2 are MNHEY and SVGAGI. The CDR3 contains 15 residues. V was clipped by 5 bases and J by 3 bases, with 17 bases between them. This specimen comes from a study of blood T cells in healthy people across ages. At the level of the study: Per every two T cells, about one barcoded beta molecule was captured by template switching.

PBMCs, at least 7 million per sample, were isolated. A sample-barcoded 5' primer and a J-beta primer mix were used in a second PCR of roughly 7 to 11 cycles. One entry per CDR3 protein results from TCRdb running MiXCR on the 5' RACE reads. The table records about 970,000 distinct CDR3 sequences, around 54% of them present only once. Study findings and constraints: The unsorted PBMCs prevented any conclusive comparison of naive versus antigen-experienced cells.

The receptor was isolated from a woman aged 55 to 70 in good health. The V and J genes are TRBV6-5 and TRBJ2-7, with D possibly being TRBD1 (6 bases). Input material: blood. The CDR3 loop is CASSGRGSPYYEQYF. The CDR3 DNA reads TGTGCCAGCAGTGGAAGGGGGTCCCCCTACTACGAGCAGTACTTC.